This T cell receptor beta chain emerged from a study of T cell repertoires in cytomegalovirus infection. The wider study: Public TCR beta signature analysis indicated the presence of both CMV infection and matching HLA type.

Regarding this clonotype: Its cognate antigen is unknown.

Study results and limitations: Within the response measured ex vivo, HLA-C-restricted CMV-specific TCR beta clonotypes were dominant.

TCRdb called the reads again in MiXCR, with one record for every CDR3 protein. The repertoire consists of about 68,000 distinct CDR3 sequences, with around 21% occurring once and the leading ten covering around three quarters. Germline assignment: CDR1 SGHTA and CDR2 FQGNSA. With 5 bases removed from V and 6 bases from J, the gap between germline ends came to 11 bases. The CDR3 has 13 residues. This clonotype originated in a human donor in good health (CMV status not recorded). Some clones in this sample may be carry-over from other donors' samples. The V gene is TRBV7-2, the J gene TRBJ1-5, with a tentative D call TRBD1 (5 bases). The specimen sequenced was PBMCs, sequenced either directly or after in vitro stimulation (not recorded which). CDR3 coding DNA: TGTGCCAGCAGCGTCGGGGGACTTCAGCCCCAGCATTTT. Amino acids: CASSVGGLQPQHF.